This T cell receptor (beta chain) is from a study of T cell repertoires in cytomegalovirus infection. Overall study context: Carrying CMV and the relevant HLA type showed in public TCR beta signatures. Findings and caveats of the study: Cumulative frequency (of public TCR beta family members) identified carriers of CMV plus the relevant HLA. Predominance within the ex vivo response was attributable to HLA-C-restricted CMV-specific TCR beta clonotypes.

This clonotype was seen at least ten times. Its antigen is as yet unknown. The CDR3 is made up of 15 amino acids. V shed 0 bases and J 7 bases; nucleotides not matched to a gene: 9. Germline assignment: CDR1 SGHTA and CDR2 FQGTGA. Each CDR3 protein gets one entry after TCRdb re-called the reads with MiXCR. The repertoire holds around 120,000 distinct CDR3 sequences, with 20% to 30% as singletons. V usage is TRBV7-3 and J usage is TRBJ2-7, with TRBD2 identical over 7 bases. Sequenced material: PBMCs, sequenced either directly or after in vitro stimulation (not recorded which). The TCR comes from a human donor in good health (CMV status not recorded). Some clones in this sample may be carry-over from other donors' samples. This CDR3 is CASSLTGDYTGEQYF. The CDR3 DNA reads TGTGCCAGCAGCTTAACGGGGGACTACACGGGAGAGCAGTACTTC.